This T cell receptor beta chain was obtained from a study of blood T cells in healthy people across ages. A second about 6 to 12 cycle PCR used barcoded and J-beta primers. TCRdb ran MiXCR on the 5' RACE reads and lists one entry per CDR3 protein. The table has 1.5 million or so distinct CDR3 sequences, around 39% seen once; the top ten hold roughly 7.9%. Note on this clonotype: Its cognate antigen is unknown.

Donors were systemically healthy Caucasian individuals from Russia aged about 6 to 100 years. CDR1 and CDR2 from the germline V gene are MNHNS and SASEGT. Trimming cost V 7 bases and J 3 bases, with 10 bases left between them. The CDR3 is 13 residues long. Overall study findings and caveats: Higher diversity, along with more naive CD4+ cells, distinguished long-lived donors from aged donors.

This receptor was taken from a woman younger than 35 in good health. The V and J genes are TRBV6-1 and TRBJ2-1; D gene unclear. Sequenced material: blood. CDR3 amino acids: CASNGPYYNEQFF. The CDR3 bases are TGTGCCAGCAACGGCCCCTACTACAATGAGCAGTTCTTC.